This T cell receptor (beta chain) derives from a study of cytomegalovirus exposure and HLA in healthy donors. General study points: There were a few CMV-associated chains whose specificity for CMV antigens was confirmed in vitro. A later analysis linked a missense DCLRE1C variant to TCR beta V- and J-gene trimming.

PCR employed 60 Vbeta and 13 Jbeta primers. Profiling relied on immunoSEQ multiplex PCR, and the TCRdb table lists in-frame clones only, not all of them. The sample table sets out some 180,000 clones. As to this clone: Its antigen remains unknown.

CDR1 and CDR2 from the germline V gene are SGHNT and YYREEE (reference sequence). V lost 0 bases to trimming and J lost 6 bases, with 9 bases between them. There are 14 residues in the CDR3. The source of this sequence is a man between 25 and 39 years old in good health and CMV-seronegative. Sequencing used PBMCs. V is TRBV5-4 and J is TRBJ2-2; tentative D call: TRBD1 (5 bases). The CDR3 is CASSLGREPGELFF. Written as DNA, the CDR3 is TGTGCCAGCAGCTTGGGCAGGGAACCCGGGGAGCTGTTTTTT.